The present T cell receptor beta chain was sequenced within a study of shared clonotypes between healthy human individuals (dated by TCRdb to the early 2020s). A note on the overall study: A few men and a couple of women, aged 18 to 49 years, made up the cohort. To estimate repertoire size and how much clonotypes are shared between individuals, the study performed deep sequencing of blood TCR repertoires from roughly five healthy adults. Leukapheresis yielded between about 0.94 and 8.9 billion PBMCs per donor. Libraries were prepared and TCR repertoires were sequenced by different laboratories using diverse techniques, in order to increase sequencing depth and limit assay-specific biases. For each donor, CD4 naive and CD4 memory were each run on three plates, CD8 naive on two plates, and CD8 memory on one plate. The paper's findings and limits, for the study overall: Sharing across four donors was observed for about 5% of naive CD4, 3% to 3.5% of naive CD8, roughly 2.4% of memory CD4, and about 0.4% of memory CD8 clonotypes. Based on pairwise subsampling, the degree of clonotype sharing among donors was expected to be affected by sequencing depth. Rarefaction of sorted-subset datasets indicated incomplete sequencing despite the large sequencing depth. Compared with non-shared clonotypes, clonotypes shared by all four sorted-subset donors had higher generation probabilities. Because the study included a small number of donors, the genetic and exposure-history diversity represented was limited. Sampling was restricted to blood, and TCR repertoires in tissue are likely to differ from TCR repertoires in blood. Naive subsets generally had larger estimated clonotype richness than memory subsets did.

As for this clone: Its antigen has not been determined. No much larger clone is present one base from it, and per-base qualities are unavailable.

The CDR3 has 18 amino acids, counting the end cysteine and phenylalanine. Just the 54-base CDR3 DNA is kept, in frame starting at base 1. The germline V gene (reference sequence) specifies MNHEY as CDR1 and SMNVEV as CDR2. The junction shows trimming of 2 bases on V and 4 bases on J, and the gene matches do not reach 12 bases of it. Using the deep immunoSEQ assay, TCR CDR3 regions were amplified from genomic DNA by multiplex PCR. Genomic DNA extracted from each cell subset was distributed evenly over all wells of several immunoSEQ 96-well plates, and each plate served as one replicate. Each replicate PCR for sorted subsets received about 210 ng genomic DNA, equal to roughly 33,000 T cell genomes. The purified libraries were quantified using a Qubit 3.0 fluorometer, sized with a Bioanalyzer 2100, and then quantified again using the KAPA Library Quantification kit. A separate single-read 150-cycle Illumina NextSeq 550 flow cell was used to sequence each immunoSEQ 96-well plate. The authors processed their data as follows. Because the immunoSEQ output included only junctional sequences and no quality scores, the filtering could not be the same as the filtering used for full-length reads. To assign V/J genes and CDR3, sequences were annotated using PyIR, a Python wrapper for IgBLAST v1.9, with IMGT germline references. Reads were filtered out if the reads had weak V/J assignments (E-value above 1e-6), no CDR3, stop codons, out-of-frame junctions, or ambiguous translated residues. V3J clonotypes were defined as sequences sharing an identical inferred V gene, J gene, and CDR3 amino acid sequence. Percentage overlap between repertoires was computed as shared unique clonotypes divided by the size of the smaller repertoire. RTK rarefaction, the Chao1 estimator, and Recon v2.1 estimates of unobserved clonotypes were used to assess repertoire richness. OLGA was used to compute generation probabilities for all TCRbeta clonotypes that the gDNA method yielded from a few donors. TCRdb took over this immuneACCESS table, retaining in-frame rearrangements with V and J assigned. Such tables are incomplete; in checked studies, under half of the missing clones stem from an unresolved V gene, and the remainder is unexplained. V, J and clone size are those of that table, while D and trimming were read from the DNA. The sample data list some 1.1 million clones, and roughly 77% of these were observed just once. The ten largest make up 0.89% of the sample.

Donors were healthy HIV-negative adults with no recently reported acute infections or vaccinations. Every donor was a Caucasian adult residing in Nashville, Tennessee, USA. CD4+ T cells were enriched by magnetic negative selection, after which naive cells were positively selected on CD45RA and the negative fraction was taken as the memory subset. Blood was collected by leukapheresis, and PBMCs were isolated by Ficoll-Histopaque density gradient centrifugation and then cryopreserved in liquid nitrogen vapor phase. Analytical flow cytometry was used to check the purity and quantity of each magnetically sorted T cell population. Genomic DNA was isolated from each sorted fraction and quantified by UV absorbance on a Nanodrop 2000c.

The material sequenced was memory CD4+ T cells from PBMCs. The cell subset or site label on this specimen signifies: CD45RA-negative fraction. The clonotype originates from a young man in good health. Some clones in this sample may be carry-over from other donors' samples. The chain uses TRBV27 and TRBJ2-5, and 11 bases in between align with TRBD1. The DNA reads TGTGCCAGCAGTTTAAGGATGGCCCCCGGGACAGGGGGAGAGACCCAGTACTTC. Its coded protein is CASSLRMAPGTGGETQYF.